The TCR beta chain under discussion was sequenced for a study of blood T cells in healthy people across ages. Study-wide results and caveats: Versus aged donors, long-lived donors had higher diversity and more naive CD4+ cells.

This clonotype was counted ten times or more. The antigen is not known. It was with a sample-barcoded 5' primer and a J-beta primer mix that a second PCR of roughly 7 to 12 cycles was run. TCRdb ran MiXCR on the 5' RACE reads and lists one entry per CDR3 protein. The table has about 720,000 distinct CDR3 sequences, 20% to 25% seen once. V was pared by 0 bases and J by 1 base, with 6 bases of the junction left unmatched. CDR1 and CDR2 from the germline V gene are LGHDT and YNNKEL (reference sequence). The CDR3 has 17 amino acids. These data also featured in a second study, about T cells of mothers and their children. Per that study: Roughly 2.8 million TCR beta reads per child versus over 8.5 million per mother.

The clonotype comes from a boy aged 5-17 years in good health. V is TRBV3-1 and J is TRBJ2-4, with 7 bases matching TRBD1. Material: blood. Here the CDR3 reads CASSQDGQGEAKNIQYF. The CDR3 coding sequence is TGTGCCAGCAGCCAAGATGGTCAGGGGGAGGCCAAAAACATTCAGTACTTC.